These 5 T cell receptor beta chains share one sample of origin, sequenced in a study of T-cell reconstitution after alpha-beta-depleted transplantation in children. The library targeted TCRbeta and was prepared with unique molecular identifiers. MiXCR was run by TCRdb on the PCR reads, yielding one entry per CDR3 protein. The profile shows approximately 400,000 distinct CDR3 sequences, roughly 11% of them singletons. Sample: PBMCs from the stem cell graft donor, taken from the stem cell graft. The receptors derive from a human donor who donated a stem cell graft to a child with acute myeloid leukemia.

This clonotype was recorded at least ten times. The gene calls are TRBV12-3 or TRBV12-4 and TRBJ2-1; 11 bases agree with TRBD2. This CDR3 comprises 14 residues. The V gene end was trimmed by 7 bases and the J gene end by 6 bases; junction bases not matched to a gene: 5. For the CDR3, the DNA is TGTGCCAGCACACCTAGCGGGGGGCTCAATGAGCAGTTCTTC. Translating gives CASTPSGGLNEQFF.

The gene calls are TRBV12-3 or TRBV12-4 and TRBJ2-7; D may match TRBD1 or TRBD2 (5 bases each). V lost 7 bases and J 0 bases, leaving 16 bases between the germline ends. The CDR3 length is 15 residues. CDR3 DNA: TGTGCCAGCATCCCGGGACGGCGGCCCTCCTACGAGCAGTACGTC. This encodes CASIPGRRPSYEQYV.

About this clonotype: A clone one base away is much larger, so this may be a read error. Since the CDR3 does not end with the conserved phenylalanine or tryptophan, this likely comes from a read error. The chain joins TRBV5-6 to TRBJ2-2; possibly TRBD1 or TRBD2 for D (5 bases each). V gave up 4 bases and J gave up 10 bases, with 17 bases separating them. Germline CDR1 SGHDT, CDR2 YYEEEE. The CDR3 has 14 amino acids. CDR3 DNA: TGTGCCAGCAGCCGGTGGGACGGCTCTGCGGAGCTGTTTTTG. It yields the protein CASSRWDGSAELFL.

The chain combines TRBV9 with TRBJ1-6; D is uncertain. Germline CDR1 is SGDLS and CDR2 is YYNGEE. The CDR3 runs to 14 residues. The germline V and J ends were trimmed by 2 bases and 7 bases, with 10 bases remaining between them. For the CDR3, the DNA is TGTGCCAGCAGCGTCACAACCCGCAATTCACCCCTCCACTTT. Its protein is CASSVTTRNSPLHF.

This clonotype has more than one count but fewer than ten. The chain carries TRBV20-1 and TRBJ2-1, with 8 bases identical to TRBD2. The CDR3 runs 12 residues. Trimming at V came to 2 bases and at J to 12 bases, leaving 6 bases not matched to a gene. Germline CDR1 and CDR2: DFQATT and SNEGSKA (reference sequence). CDR3 region: CSARSDTSGQFF. CDR3 bases: TGCAGTGCTAGATCAGATACTAGCGGGCAGTTCTTC.